The T cell receptor beta chain under discussion was sequenced for a study of blood T cell repertoires in COVID-19 (TCRdb year 2020). Describing the broader study: Recovered participants in ImmuneRACE Cohort 3 were defined by two consecutive negative NP/OP PCR tests, clearance by a healthcare professional, or resolution of symptoms. The dataset comprised deeply sampled blood TCRbeta repertoires from subjects exposed to, actively infected with, or recovered from COVID-19. The repertoires were released in a freely available public database meant as a resource for research on the immune response to SARS-CoV-2. Samples covering the acute and convalescent phases of COVID-19 were provided by collaborators in the United States, Italy and Spain. The samples were drawn from the first 160 participants of the ongoing ImmuneRACE study and from 950 to 1,500 subjects provided by 6 global collaborators. HLA class I and class II types, where available, came from metadata supplied by the sample provider rather than from assay-based typing. The material from the prospective study consisted of cDNA or gDNA derived from T cells, B-cell-depleted T cells, or PBMCs. Nearly every sample came with metadata listing a de-identified subject ID, COVID-19 status, age in years and sex. Results and caveats for the whole study, not just this receptor: How much clinical and demographic metadata was included differed by source and by participant, and the metadata was provided uncurated.

TCRbeta CDR3 regions were amplified from genomic DNA by means of the immunoSEQ Assay, a bias-controlled multiplex PCR. In the paper's pipeline: The number of nucleated cells in each sample was estimated from the amplification of reference gene primers within the assay. Sequence reads were collapsed and filtered to measure the absolute abundance of every unique TCRbeta CDR3 rearrangement. Productive Simpson clonality was computed per sample as the square root of Simpson's diversity index over productive rearrangements. What TCRdb holds here is the immuneACCESS table cut down to in-frame rearrangements. Part of the clones is not present; checked against another copy, under half of the missing clones reflect an unresolved V gene, and the others are unexplained. The DNA was the basis for D and trimming; V, J and clone size are from that table. This sample has 200,000 to 250,000 clones in its table, and less than 90% of those were observed once. The ten largest clones represent 3.1% of the sample.

At the junction V is shortened by 5 bases and J by 0 bases, with 12 bases in between. From the germline V gene, CDR1 is SGHRS and CDR2 is YFSETQ. The CDR3 runs 15 amino acids, cysteine and phenylalanine included. Of all the DNA, just the CDR3 is kept, 45 bases in frame from base 1. Participants in the prospective study were aged about 18 to 95 years, lived in about two dozen United States geographic areas, and enrolled through a virtual design. Cohort assignment in the prospective study relied on participant-reported clinical history from a screening survey and a study questionnaire. Each participant in the prospective study had whole blood, serum and a nasopharyngeal or oropharyngeal swab collected by mobile phlebotomists. Prospective study participants could optionally give additional blood draws and questionnaires over an approximately two-month period. Before DNA extraction, prospective study blood samples were shipped either frozen or at room temperature.

On this clone: Its antigen is not yet known. Base qualities are not provided; no much larger clone lies one nucleotide away.

This sequence was found in a woman in her forties or fifties in a cohort exposed to, infected with or recovered from COVID-19 (not recorded which). The receptor chain draws on TRBV5-1 and TRBJ2-1, and the D gene may be TRBD1, 6 bases matching. The specimen sequenced was PBMCs or T cells enriched from blood (not recorded which). Here the CDR3 is given as CASRLQGSSYNEQFF. The DNA sequence is given as TGCGCCAGCAGGTTACAGGGAAGCTCCTACAATGAGCAGTTCTTC. The reference TRBV5-1 and TRBJ2-1 proteins fill in what lies around the CDR3, so the full variable domain reads KAGVTQTPRYLIKTRGQQVTLSCSPISGHRSVSWYQQTPGQGLQFLFEYFSETQRNKGNFPGRFSGRQFSNSRSEMNVSTLELGDSALYLCASRLQGSSYNEQFFGPGTRLTVL.